The 2 T cell receptor beta chains given below trace back to one sample, sequenced in a study of T cell responses to AZD1222 COVID-19 vaccine. Repertoires were generated with immunoSEQ multiplex PCR, while TCRdb's copy carries only in-frame clones and drops some. The sample has roughly 150,000 clones, roughly 92% seen once; the top ten hold 1% to 1.5%. The material was peripheral blood, obtained 28 days after the second AZD1222 dose. The receptors derive from an adult who received the AZD1222 COVID-19 vaccine.

The V gene is TRBV11-1, the J gene TRBJ2-7; unclear D gene. The CDR3 covers 14 residues. Germline CDR1 reads SGHAT; CDR2 reads FQDESV (reference sequence). V lost 1 base, J lost 2 bases, and 9 bases lay in between. The DNA for the CDR3 is TGTGCCAGCAGCTTAGGAGCCGGACCCTACGAGCAGTACTTC. Amino acids: CASSLGAGPYEQYF.

The chain is built from TRBV7-9 and TRBJ1-3; D possibly corresponds to TRBD1 (6 bases). This CDR3 comprises 17 residues. V was cut by 5 bases and J by 0 bases, with 17 bases left in between. Germline CDR1 SEHNR, CDR2 FQNEAQ (reference sequence). The chain's CDR3 is CASSLFGGGYSGNTIYF. The CDR3, as DNA: TGTGCCAGCAGCCTCTTCGGTGGGGGCTACTCTGGAAACACCATATATTTT.